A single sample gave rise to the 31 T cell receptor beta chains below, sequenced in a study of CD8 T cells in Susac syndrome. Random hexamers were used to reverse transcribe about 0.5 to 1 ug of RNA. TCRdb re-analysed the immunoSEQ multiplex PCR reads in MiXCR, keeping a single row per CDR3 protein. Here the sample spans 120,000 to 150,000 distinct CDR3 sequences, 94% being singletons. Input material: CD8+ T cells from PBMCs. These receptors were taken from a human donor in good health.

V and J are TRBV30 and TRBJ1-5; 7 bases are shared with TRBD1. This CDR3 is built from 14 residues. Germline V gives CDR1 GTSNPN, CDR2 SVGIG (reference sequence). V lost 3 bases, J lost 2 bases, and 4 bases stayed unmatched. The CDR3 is CAWSYRGGNQPQHF. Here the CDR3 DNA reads TGTGCCTGGAGCTACAGGGGAGGCAATCAGCCCCAGCATTTT.

CDR3 sequence (DNA): TGTGCCAGCAGCACATCCCTAGCGGGAGAGGACGAGCAGTACTTC. Residues: CASSTSLAGEDEQYF. The chain has TRBV13 and TRBJ2-7; 10 nucleotides align to TRBD2. V dropped 5 bases and J dropped 5; count of bases not matched to a gene: 9. The CDR3 runs 15 residues. The V gene's germline CDR1 is PRHDT and CDR2 FYEKMQ (reference sequence).

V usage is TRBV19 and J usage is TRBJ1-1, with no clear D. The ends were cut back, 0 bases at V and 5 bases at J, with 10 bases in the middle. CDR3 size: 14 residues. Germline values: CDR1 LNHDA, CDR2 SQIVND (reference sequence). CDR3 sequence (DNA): TGTGCCAGTAGTATAGACACTGAAATGACTGAAGCTTTCTTT. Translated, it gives CASSIDTEMTEAFF.

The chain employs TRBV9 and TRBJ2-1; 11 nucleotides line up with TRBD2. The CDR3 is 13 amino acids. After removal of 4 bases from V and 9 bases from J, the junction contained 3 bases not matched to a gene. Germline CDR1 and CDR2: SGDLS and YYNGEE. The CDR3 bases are TGTGCCAGCAGCTTCGGGACTAGCGGTGAGCAGTTCTTC. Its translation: CASSFGTSGEQFF.

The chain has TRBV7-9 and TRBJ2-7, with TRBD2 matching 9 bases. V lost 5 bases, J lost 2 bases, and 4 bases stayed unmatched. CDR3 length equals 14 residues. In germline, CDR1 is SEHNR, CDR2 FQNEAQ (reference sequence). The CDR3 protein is CASSHSGRTYEQYF. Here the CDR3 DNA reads TGTGCCAGCAGCCATAGCGGGAGAACCTACGAGCAGTACTTC.

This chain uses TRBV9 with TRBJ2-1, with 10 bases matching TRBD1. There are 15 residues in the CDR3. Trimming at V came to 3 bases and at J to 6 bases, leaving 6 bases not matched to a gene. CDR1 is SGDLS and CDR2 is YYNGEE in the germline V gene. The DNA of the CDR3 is TGTGCCAGCAGCGACCGGGACAGGGGCGCCAATGAGCAGTTCTTC. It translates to CASSDRDRGANEQFF.

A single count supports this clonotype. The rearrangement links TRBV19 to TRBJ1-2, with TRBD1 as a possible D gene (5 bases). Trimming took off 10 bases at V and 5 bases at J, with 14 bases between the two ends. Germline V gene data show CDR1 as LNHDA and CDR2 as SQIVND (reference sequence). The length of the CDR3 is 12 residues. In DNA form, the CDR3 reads TGTGCCACCTCCGGGACGGCTTATGGCTACACCTTC. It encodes CATSGTAYGYTF.

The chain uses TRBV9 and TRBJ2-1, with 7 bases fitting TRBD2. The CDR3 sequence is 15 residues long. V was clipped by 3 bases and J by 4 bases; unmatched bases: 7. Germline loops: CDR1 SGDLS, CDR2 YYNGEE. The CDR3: CASSASGTEYNEQFF. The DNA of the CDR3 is TGTGCCAGCAGCGCGAGCGGGACCGAGTACAATGAGCAGTTCTTC.

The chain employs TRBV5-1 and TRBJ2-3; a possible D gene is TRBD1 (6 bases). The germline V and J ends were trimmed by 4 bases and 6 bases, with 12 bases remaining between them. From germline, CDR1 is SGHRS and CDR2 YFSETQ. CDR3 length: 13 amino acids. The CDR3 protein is CASSNRAEDTQYF. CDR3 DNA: TGCGCCAGCAGCAACAGGGCGGAGGATACGCAGTATTTT.

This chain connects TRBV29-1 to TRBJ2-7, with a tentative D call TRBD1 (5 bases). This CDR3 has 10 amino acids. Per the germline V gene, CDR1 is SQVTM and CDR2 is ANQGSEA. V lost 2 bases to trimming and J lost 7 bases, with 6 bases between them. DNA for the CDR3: TGCAGCGTTGAACAGGGTGAGCAGTACTTC. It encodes CSVEQGEQYF.

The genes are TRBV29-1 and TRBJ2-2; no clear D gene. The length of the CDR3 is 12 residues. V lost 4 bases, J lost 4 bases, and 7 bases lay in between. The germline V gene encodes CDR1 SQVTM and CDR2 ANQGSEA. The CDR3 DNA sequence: TGCAGCGTTGTACATACCACCGGGGAGCTGTTTTTT. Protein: CSVVHTTGELFF.

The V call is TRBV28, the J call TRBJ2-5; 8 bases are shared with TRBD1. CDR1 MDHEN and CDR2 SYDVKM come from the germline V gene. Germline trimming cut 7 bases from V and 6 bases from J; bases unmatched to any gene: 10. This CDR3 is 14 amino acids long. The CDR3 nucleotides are TGTGCCAGCAATTCCGGGACAGGCGGGAAGACCCAGTACTTC. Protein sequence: CASNSGTGGKTQYF.

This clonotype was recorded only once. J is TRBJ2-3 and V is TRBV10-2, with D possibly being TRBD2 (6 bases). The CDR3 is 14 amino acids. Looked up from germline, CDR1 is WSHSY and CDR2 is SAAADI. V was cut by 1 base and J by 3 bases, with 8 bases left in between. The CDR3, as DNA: TGCGCCAGCAGTGAGTGGCGGGAAACAGATACGCAGTATTTT. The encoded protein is CASSEWRETDTQYF.

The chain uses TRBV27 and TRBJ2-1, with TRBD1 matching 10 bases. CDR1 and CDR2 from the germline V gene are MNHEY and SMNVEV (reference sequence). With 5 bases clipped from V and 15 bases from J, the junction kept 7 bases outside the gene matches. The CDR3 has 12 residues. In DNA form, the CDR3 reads TGTGCCAGCAGTCCCTGGACAGGGGGACTGTTCTTC. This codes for CASSPWTGGLFF.

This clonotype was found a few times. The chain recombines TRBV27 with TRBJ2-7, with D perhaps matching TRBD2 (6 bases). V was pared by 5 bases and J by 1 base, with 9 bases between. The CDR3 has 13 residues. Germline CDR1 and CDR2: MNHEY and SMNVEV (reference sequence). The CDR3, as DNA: TGTGCCAGCAGTCCCGGGGGATCCTACGAGCAGTACTTC. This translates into CASSPGGSYEQYF.

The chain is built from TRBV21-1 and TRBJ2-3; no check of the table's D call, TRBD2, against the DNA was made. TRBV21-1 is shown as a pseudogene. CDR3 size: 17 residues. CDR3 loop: CASTLLRLAGGRDTQYF. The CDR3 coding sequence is TGTGCCAGCACCTTATTAAGACTAGCGGGAGGAAGAGATACGCAGTATTTT.

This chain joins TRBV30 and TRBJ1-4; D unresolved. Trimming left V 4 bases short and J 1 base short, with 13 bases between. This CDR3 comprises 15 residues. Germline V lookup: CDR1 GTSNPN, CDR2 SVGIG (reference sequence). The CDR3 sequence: CAWTHPQGTNEKLFF. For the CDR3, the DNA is TGTGCCTGGACCCATCCTCAAGGAACTAATGAAAAACTGTTTTTT.

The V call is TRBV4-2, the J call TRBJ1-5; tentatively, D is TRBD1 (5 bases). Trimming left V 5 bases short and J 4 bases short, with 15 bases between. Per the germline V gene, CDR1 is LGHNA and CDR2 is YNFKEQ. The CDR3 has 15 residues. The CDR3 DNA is TGTGCCAGCAGCTCAACGGCGGGGGGGAATCAGCCCCAGCATTTT. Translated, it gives CASSSTAGGNQPQHF.

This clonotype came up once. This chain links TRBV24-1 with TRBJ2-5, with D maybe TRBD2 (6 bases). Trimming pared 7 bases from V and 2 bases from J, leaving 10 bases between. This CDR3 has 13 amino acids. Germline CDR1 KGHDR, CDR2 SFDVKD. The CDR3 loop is CATRGSGQETQYF. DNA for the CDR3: TGTGCCACCAGAGGTAGCGGACAAGAGACCCAGTACTTC.

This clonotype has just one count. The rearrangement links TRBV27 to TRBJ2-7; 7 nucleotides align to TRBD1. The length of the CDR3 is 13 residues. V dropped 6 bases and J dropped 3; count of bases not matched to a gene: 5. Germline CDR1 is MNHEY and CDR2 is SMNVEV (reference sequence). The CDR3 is CASRETGSYEQYF. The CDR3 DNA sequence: TGTGCCAGCAGAGAGACAGGGAGCTACGAGCAGTACTTC.

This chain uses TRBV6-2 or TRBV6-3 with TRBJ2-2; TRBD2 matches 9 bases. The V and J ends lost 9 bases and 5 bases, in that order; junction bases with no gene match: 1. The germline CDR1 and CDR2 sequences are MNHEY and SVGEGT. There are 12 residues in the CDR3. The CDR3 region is CASLAGTGELFF. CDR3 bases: TGTGCCAGTCTAGCGGGGACCGGGGAGCTGTTTTTT.

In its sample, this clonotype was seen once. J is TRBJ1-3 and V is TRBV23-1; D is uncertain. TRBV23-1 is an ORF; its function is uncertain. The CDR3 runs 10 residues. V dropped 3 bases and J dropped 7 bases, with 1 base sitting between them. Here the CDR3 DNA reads TGCGCCAGCAGTCAGAACACCATATATTTT. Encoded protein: CASSQNTIYF.

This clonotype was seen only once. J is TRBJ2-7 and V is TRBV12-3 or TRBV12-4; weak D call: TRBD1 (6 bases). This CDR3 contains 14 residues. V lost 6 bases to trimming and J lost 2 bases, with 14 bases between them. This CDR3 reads CASSSPDRAYEQYF. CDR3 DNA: TGTGCCAGCAGCAGCCCGGACAGAGCCTACGAGCAGTACTTC.

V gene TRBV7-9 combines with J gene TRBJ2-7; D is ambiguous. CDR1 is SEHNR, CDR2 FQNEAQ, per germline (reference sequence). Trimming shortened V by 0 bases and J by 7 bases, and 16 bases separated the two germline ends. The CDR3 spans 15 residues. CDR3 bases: TGTGCCAGCAGCTTAGCCCCCGGACCCTTGGGGGAGCAGTACTTC. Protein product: CASSLAPGPLGEQYF.

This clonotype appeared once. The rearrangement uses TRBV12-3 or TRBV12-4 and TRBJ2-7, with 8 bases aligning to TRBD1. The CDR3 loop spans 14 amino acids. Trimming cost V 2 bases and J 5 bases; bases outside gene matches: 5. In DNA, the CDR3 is TGTGCCAGCAGTTTAACAGGGGGTAGGGACGAGCAGTACTTC. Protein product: CASSLTGGRDEQYF.

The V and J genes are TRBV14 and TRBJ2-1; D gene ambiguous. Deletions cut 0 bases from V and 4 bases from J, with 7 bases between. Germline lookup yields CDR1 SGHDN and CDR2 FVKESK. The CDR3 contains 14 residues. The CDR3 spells CASSQEGSYNEQFF. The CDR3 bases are TGTGCCAGCAGCCAAGAGGGCTCGTACAATGAGCAGTTCTTC.

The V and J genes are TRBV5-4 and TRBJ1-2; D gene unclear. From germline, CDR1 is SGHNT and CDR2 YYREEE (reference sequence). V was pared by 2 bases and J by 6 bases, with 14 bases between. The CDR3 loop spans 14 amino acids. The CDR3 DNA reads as TGTGCCAGCAGCTTCGGACGTCTTGGCGATGGCTACACCTTC. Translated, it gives CASSFGRLGDGYTF.

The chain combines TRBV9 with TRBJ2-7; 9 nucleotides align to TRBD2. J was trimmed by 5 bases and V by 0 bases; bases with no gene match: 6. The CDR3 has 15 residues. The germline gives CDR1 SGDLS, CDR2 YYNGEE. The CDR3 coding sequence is TGTGCCAGCAGCGTAGGTCCTAGCGGGGTTAACGAGCAGTACTTC. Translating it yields CASSVGPSGVNEQYF.

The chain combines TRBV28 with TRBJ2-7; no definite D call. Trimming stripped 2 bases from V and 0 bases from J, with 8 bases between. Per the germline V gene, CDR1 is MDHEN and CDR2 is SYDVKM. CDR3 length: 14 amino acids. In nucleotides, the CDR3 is TGTGCCAGCAGTTTAGGTCAGAACTCCTACGAGCAGTACTTC. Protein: CASSLGQNSYEQYF.

As DNA, the CDR3 is TGCGCCAGCAGCCCGGACCTATCCAACGAGCAGTACTTC. Protein: CASSPDLSNEQYF. V usage is TRBV5-1 and J usage is TRBJ2-7, with unresolved D. The CDR3 has 13 residues. V lost 4 bases and J lost 5, with 13 bases in between. Germline V lookup: CDR1 SGHRS, CDR2 YFSETQ.

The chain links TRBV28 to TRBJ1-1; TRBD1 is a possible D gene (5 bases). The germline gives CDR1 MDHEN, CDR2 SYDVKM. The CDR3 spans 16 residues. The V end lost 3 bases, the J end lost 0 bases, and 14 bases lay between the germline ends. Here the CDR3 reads CASSFWAGSLNTEAFF. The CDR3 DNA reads TGTGCCAGCAGTTTCTGGGCAGGGTCTCTGAACACTGAAGCTTTCTTT.